This T cell receptor beta chain was profiled in a study of T-cell memory formation after mild COVID-19 (dated by TCRdb to the early 2020s). As for the study more broadly: Most TCR sequence clusters were specific to one of the two donors. T-cell clones expanding and contracting after mild COVID-19 in a couple of donors were tracked by longitudinal TCRalpha and TCRbeta repertoire sequencing. The cohort was made up of two young adult volunteers, one female and one male, who were previously healthy. Study-level results and caveats: Some responding clones were found in pre-infection memory, which suggests that pre-existing cross-reactive memory T cells took part in the SARS-CoV-2 response. Only two mild cases were covered in the study, and larger cohorts including severe cases with pre-infection samples were considered necessary. SARS-CoV-2 specificity was not confirmed for the second-wave clones peaking on day 37. Contracting CD4+ clones appeared mostly in the CM and EM memory subsets, whereas CD8+ clones were enriched in EMRA. Balanced CD4/CD8 phenotypes were observed for clones contracting from day 15 to 85, whereas a bias towards CD4+ was observed for a second wave of clones expanding from day 15 to 37.

Ficoll-Paque density gradient centrifugation was used to isolate PBMCs. This clonotype was counted a few times. Its specific antigen is unknown. No qualities accompany the bases; no much larger clone lies one base away. From its cysteine to its phenylalanine, the CDR3 spans 13 amino acids. The sequence is cut down to CDR3 DNA, 39 bases in frame from base 1. V lost 7 bases and J lost 1 base, and the count of bases not matched to a germline gene is 2. The germline V gene provides CDR1 SGHRS and CDR2 YFSETQ. Sequencing was performed on an Illumina NovaSeq 6000. TCRalpha and TCRbeta cDNA libraries were built by 5'RACE with constant-segment primers, adding sample barcodes and unique molecular identifiers. Trizol reagent was used to extract RNA from every sample. Amplification of the libraries took two PCR steps, and the second step added a second sample barcode plus Illumina TruSeq adapters. Sequencing of libraries was performed on an Illumina NovaSeq with 2 x 150 bp paired-end reads. The original pipeline was this. Demultiplexing of reads and collapsing into UMI-guided consensus sequences were performed with migec v1.2.7. Using mixcr v2.1.11, UMI consensuses were aligned to TRA and TRB V and J templates and then assembled into clonotypes. A clonotype was counted as expanded or contracted only when both edgeR and NoisET called the clonotype significant, with the noise models trained on biological replicates. For edgeR calls, the cutoffs were a false discovery rate-adjusted p below 0.01 and a log2 fold-change threshold of 1. PCA with hierarchical clustering of max-normalized trajectories of the 1000 most abundant clonotypes was used as exploratory dynamics analysis. Each responding clone was given a CD4 or CD8 phenotype based on the CD4+ and CD8+ repertoires, which had been sequenced separately. TCRdb trimmed public reads at Q25 via fastp, called clones via MiXCR and kept in-frame beta chains. Here each entry gathers all rows of one CDR3 protein and keeps the most common genes and DNA. The authors' filters were not applied to this entry. The sample table records some 180,000 distinct CDR3 sequences; about 18% of these occur just once. The top ten clonotypes cover under 4.5% of the sample.

Sample: PBMCs or a T cell subset sorted from them (not recorded which). The TCR originated in a man younger than 35 who had mild COVID-19 (a few samples of this study predate the infection). The sample titles of this study are shuffled in the database, so cell type and time point are left out; the donor was told from shared clones. The chain joins TRBV5-1 to TRBJ1-1; 9 bases in between match TRBD1. The CDR3 region: CASVGQGNTEAFF. The DNA sequence is TGCGCCAGCGTGGGACAGGGGAACACTGAAGCTTTCTTT. The full variable domain, completed from the reference TRBV5-1 and TRBJ1-1 proteins outside the CDR3, reads KAGVTQTPRYLIKTRGQQVTLSCSPISGHRSVSWYQQTPGQGLQFLFEYFSETQRNKGNFPGRFSGRQFSNSRSEMNVSTLELGDSALYLCASVGQGNTEAFFGQGTRLTVV.